This TCR beta chain originates from a study of blood T cell repertoires in COVID-19. Study context: Recovered Cohort 3 donors showed two negative PCRs, clearance, or symptom resolution.

The CDR3 runs 15 residues. Germline assignment: CDR1 SNHLY and CDR2 FYNNEI. Unmatched junction bases numbered 8, after V lost 8 bases and J lost 1 base. Original data processing: For nucleated cells, counts were estimated from reference gene primer amplification. TCRdb's table, derived via immunoSEQ multiplex PCR, lists solely in-frame clones and lacks some. D and trimming come from the DNA, and the V and J calls and clone size come from that table. Here the sample spans roughly 150,000 clones, 65% to 80% being singletons. Specimen: PBMCs or T cells enriched from blood (not recorded which). This chain uses TRBV2 with TRBJ1-1, with 9 bases aligning to TRBD1. This TCR was sampled from a woman between 65 and 79 years old in a cohort exposed to, infected with or recovered from COVID-19 (not recorded which). The chain's CDR3 is CASVYPGQGNTEAFF. The CDR3 DNA reads TGTGCCAGCGTATACCCGGGACAGGGGAACACTGAAGCTTTCTTT.